Listed below are T cell receptor beta chains from one sample, sequenced in a study of blood T cell repertoires in COVID-19. The protocol was immunoSEQ multiplex PCR, while the TCRdb copy is restricted to in-frame clones and leaves out a portion. This sample has approximately 330,000 clones, with roughly 87% found just once. The specimen sequenced was peripheral blood. The receptors were sampled from a man aged 30-40 years with COVID-19, enrolled during active disease. The conserved cysteine and the conserved F or W are not part of the CDR3 here.

v_gene,CDR3aa
TRBV7-2,ASSLGTDINYGYT
TRBV4-2,ASSQEGQGSFEQF
TRBV7-7,ASSLGTSGRGEQY
TRBV2,ASSETLQGWETQY
TRBV3-1/TRBV3-2,ASSQTTGGDTEAF
TRBV19,ASTTTGMTEAF
TRBV6-5,ASSLSSLQGSEQF
TRBV5-8,ASSQRIYGQGNYGYT
TRBV27,ASSPPNLGPGANVLT
TRBV30,AWSPGSGDTQY
TRBV5-4,ASSRLAGSQETQY
TRBV6-1,ASSEGWSRAYEQY
TRBV7-2,ASSLSASMNTEAF
TRBV4-3,ASSQDPGFGNTIY
TRBV7-2,ASSLRGSNTEAF
TRBV5-4,ASSRGQNTEAF
TRBV2,ASCAGTGGTYEQY
TRBV6-5,ASTQTGGAYEQY
TRBV6-6,ASSYSGQGANQPQH
TRBV6-5,ASSYFPTRGTGELF
TRBV21-1,ASSKAWGTSGNPKDEQY
TRBV6-6,ASRAGQGVETQY
TRBV19,ASSHGRYYNEQF
TRBV6-1,ASSERTGGADTQY
TRBV4-3,ASSQDGAAGETDTQY
TRBV6-2/TRBV6-3,ASSRGLATDTQY
TRBV30,AGSRFGLNYGYT
TRBV27,ASRAGTGNTEAF
TRBV6-5,ARSRGEDEQY
TRBV19,ASSRAGVQPQH
TRBV7-2,ASSPSSGRVVNEQF
TRBV28,ASSLLGGGNQPQH
TRBV19,ASSIDLGLGGKTEAF
TRBV7-6,ASSSTMNTEAF
TRBV19,ATHSGTSKNEQF
TRBV6-2/TRBV6-3,ASSLAGGTQY
TRBV11-3,ASSSNYGNSYEQY
TRBV2,ASSEQQGIGNTIY
TRBV7-8,ASSLVPQGKGTEAF
TRBV29-1,SAKGQGRGANYGYT
TRBV4-2,ASSQEGTVEQPQH